The next 29 T cell receptor beta chains were all read from a single sample in a study of memory B cells and T cells in multiple sclerosis. Stimulus-free culture yielded autoproliferating CFSE-dim and non-proliferating CFSE-high T cells, each sequenced separately. Replicate wells were pooled after more than six days of stimulus-free culture of fewer than 65 million CFSE-labeled PBMCs. Sequenced by immunoSEQ multiplex PCR; TCRdb stores in-frame clones only, minus some. The sample records roughly 45,000 clones, roughly four fifths being singletons. What these receptors recognize is not known. The sample was PBMCs from blood kept in culture. These receptors were taken from a human donor with multiple sclerosis.

This chain links TRBV9 with TRBJ2-7, with 9 bases lining up with TRBD1. Trimming took 3 bases from V and 5 from J; bases not matched to a gene: 6. This CDR3 has 14 amino acids. Germline V CDR1 and CDR2: SGDLS, YYNGEE. The CDR3 spells CASSGGQGRDEQYF. CDR3 sequence (DNA): TGTGCCAGCAGCGGGGGACAGGGAAGGGACGAGCAGTACTTC.

This chain uses TRBV7-6 with TRBJ1-2, with D unclear. Trimming took 1 base from V and 7 from J, leaving 16 bases between them. This CDR3 comprises 15 residues. Germline V lookup: CDR1 SGHVS, CDR2 FNYEAQ. The CDR3 here is CASSLVKWANGGYTF. The CDR3 DNA follows: TGTGCCAGCAGCTTAGTAAAATGGGCTAACGGTGGCTACACCTTC. The variable domain in full, with the rest retrieved from reference TRBV7-6 and TRBJ1-2, is GAGVSQSPRYKVTKRGQDVALRCDPISGHVSLYWYRQALGQGPEFLTYFNYEAQQDKSGLPNDRFSAERPEGSISTLTIQRTEQRDSAMYRCASSLVKWANGGYTFGSGTRLTVV.

V and J are TRBV7-9 and TRBJ1-5; D ambiguous. Trimming stripped 3 bases from V and 2 bases from J, with 14 bases between. The CDR3 sequence is 16 residues long. In germline, CDR1 is SEHNR, CDR2 FQNEAQ (reference sequence). CDR3 sequence reads: CASSFTEVNGNQPQHF. The DNA for the CDR3 is TGTGCCAGCAGCTTTACCGAGGTAAATGGCAATCAGCCCCAGCATTTT.

This chain joins TRBV19 and TRBJ2-3; no clear D gene. Trimming cost V 4 bases and J 0 bases, with 5 bases left between them. Germline values: CDR1 LNHDA, CDR2 SQIVND (reference sequence). CDR3 size: 13 residues. The DNA for the CDR3 is TGTGCCAGTAGTAGCGGTAGCACAGATACGCAGTATTTT. It codes for CASSSGSTDTQYF.

The chain recombines TRBV2 with TRBJ1-3; 7 bases are shared with TRBD1. Germline lookup yields CDR1 SNHLY and CDR2 FYNNEI. This CDR3 is built from 16 residues. V was pared by 6 bases and J by 0 bases, with 8 bases of the junction left unmatched. CDR3 protein: CASSAGQDFSGNTIYF. CDR3 coding DNA: TGTGCCAGCAGCGCCGGACAGGACTTCTCTGGAAACACCATATATTTT.

This chain joins TRBV4-3 and TRBJ1-2; 10 nucleotides align to TRBD1. Unmatched junction bases numbered 3, after V lost 3 bases and J lost 2 bases. This CDR3 has 15 amino acids. Germline values: CDR1 LGHNA, CDR2 YSLEER. CDR3 DNA sequence: TGCGCCAGCAGCCAGTGGGACAGGGGCAACTATGGCTACACCTTC. It yields the protein CASSQWDRGNYGYTF.

The J gene is TRBJ1-2, the V gene TRBV2; 7 bases are a match to TRBD1. The CDR3 spans 12 residues. Germline-derived CDR1 and CDR2 are SNHLY and FYNNEI. The V segment lost 5 bases and the J segment 14 bases; nucleotides outside the gene matches: 11. The CDR3 DNA sequence: TGTGCCAGCAGTTTAGACAGGGCCCCGTGGACCTTC. Protein product: CASSLDRAPWTF.

This clone was seen a single time. The chain is built from TRBV5-1 and TRBJ1-5; D is possibly TRBD1 (5 bases). The V end was cut by 0 bases, the J end by 6 bases, with 10 bases between. The CDR3 loop spans 14 amino acids. The germline CDR1 and CDR2 sequences are SGHRS and YFSETQ. CDR3 residues: CASSLEGPGQPQHF. The CDR3 DNA is TGCGCCAGCAGCTTGGAGGGGCCGGGTCAGCCCCAGCATTTT.

This rearrangement joins TRBV30 to TRBJ1-1; TRBD1 might be the D (6 bases). CDR3 length equals 13 residues. Trimming stripped 0 bases from V and 3 bases from J, with 8 bases between. Germline CDR1 GTSNPN, CDR2 SVGIG (reference sequence). The CDR3 DNA is TGTGCCTGGAGTGTTGACAGGCACACTGAAGCTTTCTTT. Translated, it gives CAWSVDRHTEAFF.

The chain uses TRBV10-3 and TRBJ2-5; D not resolved. V was pared by 3 bases and J by 5 bases, with 10 bases between. Germline CDR1 is ENHRY and CDR2 is SYGVKD. CDR3 length equals 13 residues. The chain's CDR3 is CAISDEGRETQYF. The CDR3, as DNA: TGTGCCATCAGTGACGAAGGACGTGAGACCCAGTACTTC.

V usage is TRBV9 and J usage is TRBJ1-6; 7 positions agree with TRBD1. This CDR3 is 17 amino acids long. CDR1 SGDLS and CDR2 YYNGEE come from the germline V gene. The V and J ends lost 0 bases and 11 bases, in that order; junction bases with no gene match: 14. CDR3: CASSVGGSRTGSAPLHF. The CDR3 coding sequence is TGTGCCAGCAGCGTAGGAGGAAGCCGGACAGGCTCCGCACCCCTCCACTTT. Complete variable domain (other parts from reference TRBV9 and TRBJ1-6): DSGVTQTPKHLITATGQRVTLRCSPRSGDLSVYWYQQSLDQGLQFLIQYYNGEERAKGNILERFSAQQFPDLHSELNLSSLELGDSALYFCASSVGGSRTGSAPLHFGNGTRLTVT.

This clone is medium-sized within its sample. Other DNA variants within this sample encode the same CDR3. The gene calls are TRBV7-2 and TRBJ1-1; weak D call: TRBD1 (6 bases). CDR1 is SGHTA, CDR2 FQGNSA, per germline. This CDR3 has 14 residues. Trimming cost V 1 base and J 0 bases, with 6 bases left between them. CDR3 sequence (DNA): TGTGCCAGCAGCTTAGACAGGGTGAACACTGAAGCTTTCTTT. It codes for CASSLDRVNTEAFF. The full variable domain, rest sourced from reference TRBV7-2 and TRBJ1-1, is GAGVSQSPSNKVTEKGKDVELRCDPISGHTALYWYRQSLGQGLEFLIYFQGNSAPDKSGLPSDRFSAERTGGSVSTLTIQRTQQEDSAVYLCASSLDRVNTEAFFGQGTRLTVV.

V gene TRBV6-7 combines with J gene TRBJ2-7; 11 nucleotides agree with TRBD2. TRBV6-7 is reported as an ORF; its role is uncertain. Trimming cost V 0 bases and J 1 base; bases outside gene matches: 5. This CDR3 contains 17 residues. The CDR3 is CASSYSSVAGGSYEQYF. DNA of the CDR3: TGTGCCAGCAGTTACTCTTCTGTAGCGGGGGGGTCCTACGAGCAGTACTTC.

The chain has TRBV7-2 and TRBJ1-1, with D uncertain. The CDR3 consists of 15 residues. V was shortened by 3 bases and J by 2 bases, with 13 bases between the two germline ends. CDR1 is SGHTA, CDR2 FQGNSA, per germline. The CDR3 DNA is TGTGCCAGCAGCTTTGTATACGGGCCCAACACTGAAGCTTTCTTT. It encodes CASSFVYGPNTEAFF.

The chain recombines TRBV2 with TRBJ2-5; D is ambiguous. This CDR3 has 11 amino acids. The germline V gene has CDR1 SNHLY and CDR2 FYNNEI. Trimming left V 3 bases short and J 5 bases short, with 4 bases between. CDR3 coding DNA: TGTGCCAGCAGTGACTGGGAGACCCAGTACTTC. Its protein product is CASSDWETQYF. The whole variable domain, filled in from reference TRBV2 and TRBJ2-5, reads EPEVTQTPSHQVTQMGQEVILRCVPISNHLYFYWYRQILGQKVEFLVSFYNNEISEKSEIFDDQFSVERPDGSNFTLKIRSTKLEDSAMYFCASSDWETQYFGPGTRLLVL.

The chain couples TRBV10-2 to TRBJ1-5; TRBD1 is a possible D gene (6 bases). Between the trimmed V and J ends, which lost 5 bases and 5 bases, there was a span of 10 bases. Germline-derived CDR1 and CDR2 are WSHSY and SAAADI. This CDR3 comprises 13 residues. The CDR3 spells CASSTGSYQPQHF. DNA of the CDR3: TGCGCCAGCAGTACAGGGAGTTATCAGCCCCAGCATTTT.

V and J are TRBV28 and TRBJ1-1; possibly TRBD1 for D (5 bases). This CDR3 has 14 amino acids. CDR1 is MDHEN and CDR2 is SYDVKM in the germline V gene. The V gene lost 6 bases and the J gene lost 8 bases, with 19 bases spanning the gap. The CDR3 spells CASSFGTDFAEAFF. CDR3 DNA sequence: TGTGCCAGCAGCTTTGGGACGGACTTTGCGGAAGCTTTCTTT.

The chain combines TRBV13 with TRBJ1-1; 7 bases fit TRBD1. This CDR3 has 13 residues. The J segment lost 0 bases and the V segment lost 7 bases, leaving 2 bases of the junction unmatched. Germline-derived CDR1 and CDR2 are PRHDT and FYEKMQ (reference sequence). CDR3 sequence (DNA): TGTGCCAGCAAGACAGGGATGAACACTGAAGCTTTCTTT. The encoded protein is CASKTGMNTEAFF.

The chain employs TRBV10-3 and TRBJ1-3, with unresolved D. The CDR3 spans 15 residues. Germline loops: CDR1 ENHRY, CDR2 SYGVKD. V lost 6 bases and J 0 bases, leaving 12 bases between the germline ends. The CDR3 DNA is TGTGCCATCAGGGGCAGTCTCCCCTCTGGAAACACCATATATTTT. It is translated as CAIRGSLPSGNTIYF.

The chain links TRBV2 to TRBJ2-5; maybe TRBD2 (5 bases). This CDR3 is built from 15 residues. Germline V CDR1 and CDR2: SNHLY, FYNNEI. Trimming took off 5 bases at V and 5 bases at J, with 18 bases between the two ends. The CDR3 loop is CASSPRTVRGETQYF. CDR3 sequence (DNA): TGTGCCAGCAGTCCTCGGACTGTGCGCGGGGAGACCCAGTACTTC. Full variable domain (rest looked up from reference TRBV2 and TRBJ2-5): EPEVTQTPSHQVTQMGQEVILRCVPISNHLYFYWYRQILGQKVEFLVSFYNNEISEKSEIFDDQFSVERPDGSNFTLKIRSTKLEDSAMYFCASSPRTVRGETQYFGPGTRLLVL.

This chain links TRBV7-2 with TRBJ2-5; tentative D call: TRBD2 (5 bases). V lost 0 bases to trimming and J lost 4 bases, with 12 bases between them. The CDR3 contains 15 residues. Germline V gives CDR1 SGHTA, CDR2 FQGNSA. In nucleotides, the CDR3 is TGTGCCAGCAGCTTAGCGCGGCTAGCAGGAGAGACCCAGTACTTC. Residues: CASSLARLAGETQYF.

The J gene is TRBJ2-6, the V gene TRBV7-9; tentative D call: TRBD1 (6 bases). The V end lost 5 bases, the J end lost 4 bases, and 12 bases lay between the germline ends. Germline CDR1 SEHNR, CDR2 FQNEAQ (reference sequence). The CDR3 has 15 amino acids. The CDR3 protein is CASSHTGSGANVLTF. CDR3 nucleotide sequence: TGTGCCAGCAGCCATACAGGGTCCGGGGCCAACGTCCTGACTTTC. The full variable domain, its missing parts supplied by reference TRBV7-9 and TRBJ2-6, is DTGVSQNPRHKITKRGQNVTFRCDPISEHNRLYWYRQTLGQGPEFLTYFQNEAQLEKSRLLSDRFSAERPKGSFSTLEIQRTEQGDSAMYLCASSHTGSGANVLTFGAGSRLTVL.

The V call is TRBV6-5, the J call TRBJ1-1, with D hard to call. The CDR3 is made up of 15 amino acids. V lost 5 bases and J 4 bases, leaving 17 bases between the germline ends. Germline CDR1 MNHEY, CDR2 SVGAGI. The CDR3 DNA sequence: TGTGCCAGCAGTGCATCCGTGTCCGGAAGCACTGAAGCTTTCTTT. Translated: CASSASVSGSTEAFF.

V gene TRBV29-1 combines with J gene TRBJ1-4, with D unresolved. This CDR3 has 12 residues. The germline CDR1 and CDR2 sequences are SQVTM and ANQGSEA. The V and J ends lost 2 bases and 6 bases respectively, with 7 bases between them. The CDR3 nucleotides read TGCAGCGTTGAATCGGCTGATGAAAAACTGTTTTTT. This sequence encodes CSVESADEKLFF.

V gene TRBV29-1 combines with J gene TRBJ2-7; 9 positions match TRBD2. J lost 3 bases, V lost 1 base, and 10 bases had no gene match. The germline gives CDR1 SQVTM, CDR2 ANQGSEA. The CDR3 contains 16 residues. The CDR3 here is CSVEVVSGGADYEQYF. In DNA, the CDR3 is TGCAGCGTTGAAGTGGTTAGCGGGGGAGCGGACTACGAGCAGTACTTC.

The chain uses TRBV4-1 and TRBJ1-6; weak D call: TRBD1 (5 bases). V lost 0 bases and J 0 bases, leaving 6 bases between the germline ends. CDR1 is MGHRA and CDR2 is YSYEKL in the germline V gene. This CDR3 spans 16 amino acids. CDR3: CASSQEGRSYNSPLHF. CDR3 sequence (DNA): TGCGCCAGCAGCCAAGAGGGACGCTCCTATAATTCACCCCTCCACTTT.

The chain carries TRBV9 and TRBJ2-3; D possibly corresponds to TRBD2 (6 bases). CDR3 size: 16 residues. Per the germline V gene, CDR1 is SGDLS and CDR2 is YYNGEE. V lost 1 base, J lost 2 bases, and 14 bases lay in between. The CDR3 sequence: CASSVQGLDITDTQYF. CDR3 bases: TGTGCCAGCAGCGTACAGGGACTGGACATCACAGATACGCAGTATTTT.

This clone appeared once. This chain uses TRBV7-2 with TRBJ2-7, with 8 positions matching TRBD1. The CDR3 has 14 residues. V trimming: 0 bases; J trimming: 4 bases; junction bases outside the gene matches: 2. Germline-derived CDR1 and CDR2 are SGHTA and FQGNSA. CDR3 in DNA: TGTGCCAGCAGCTTAGCCAGGGGGCTATACGAGCAGTACTTC. Amino acid sequence: CASSLARGLYEQYF.

The chain uses TRBV11-2 and TRBJ2-7; D is undetermined. The CDR3 is made up of 12 amino acids. Trimming shortened V by 4 bases and J by 7 bases, and 11 bases separated the two germline ends. Per germline, CDR1 SGHAT and CDR2 FQNNGV. CDR3 protein: CASSSLTWEQYF. The CDR3 DNA sequence: TGTGCCAGCAGCTCACTCACTTGGGAGCAGTACTTC. Full variable domain (rest looked up from reference TRBV11-2 and TRBJ2-7): EAGVAQSPRYKIIEKRQSVAFWCNPISGHATLYWYQQILGQGPKLLIQFQNNGVVDDSQLPKDRFSAERLKGVDSTLKIQPAKLEDSAVYLCASSSLTWEQYFGPGTRLTVT.